Shown below are 14 T cell receptor beta chains from a single sample sequenced in a study of molecular identifiers for immune sequencing clone quantification. TCRdb independently ran MiXCR on the PCR reads; one entry per CDR3 protein. The sample shows 550,000 to 750,000 distinct CDR3 sequences, less than 20% of them seen only once. Sequencing was carried out using naive CD8+ T cells from blood, with Jurkat cell RNA spiked in. Subset described: FACS-sorted CD8+CD4-CCR7+CD45RA+ naive T cells. The receptors derive from a human donor in good health. Some libraries in this study had Jurkat cell RNA spiked in.

The V call is TRBV20-1, the J call TRBJ2-1; TRBD2 matches at 10 bases. Germline-derived CDR1 and CDR2 are DFQATT and SNEGSKA (reference sequence). The CDR3 contains 16 residues. Trimming at V came to 1 base and at J to 5 bases, leaving 8 bases not matched to a gene. Here the CDR3 DNA reads TGCAGTGCTAGAGGGCTAGCGGGAGTAGTTGACAATGAGCAGTTCTTC. This codes for CSARGLAGVVDNEQFF.

The CDR3 region has the DNA TGTGCCAGCAGCTGGGGACTAGCGGGATCCTACGAGCAGTACTTC. Protein sequence: CASSWGLAGSYEQYF. The chain uses TRBV5-6 and TRBJ2-7; 13 bases map to TRBD2. V was clipped by 3 bases and J by 1 base; unmatched bases: 1. Germline V gene sequence: CDR1 SGHDT, CDR2 YYEEEE. The CDR3 totals 15 residues.

The V and J genes are TRBV20-1 and TRBJ2-4; TRBD2 is a possible D gene (6 bases). CDR1 DFQATT and CDR2 SNEGSKA come from the germline V gene (reference sequence). Trimming took 3 bases from V and 2 from J, leaving 8 bases between them. CDR3 length: 13 amino acids. This chain's CDR3 is CSASGRTKNIQYF. The CDR3, as DNA: TGCAGTGCTAGCGGGAGAACCAAAAACATTCAGTACTTC.

In this sample, this clonotype turned up many times. One end of the junction fails to match germline, which may point to a read error. The V call is TRBV7-8, the J call TRBJ2-2, with D possibly matching TRBD1 (6 bases). Germline V gives CDR1 SGHVS, CDR2 FQNEAQ. The CDR3 covers 12 residues. DNA of the CDR3: TGCACTTCGGACAGACTCACCGGGGAGCTGTTTTTT. Amino acid sequence: CTSDRLTGELFF. Full variable domain (outside the CDR3, taken from reference TRBV7-8 and TRBJ2-2): GAGVSQSPRYKVAKRGQDVALRCDPISGHVSLFWYQQALGQGPEFLTYFQNEAQLDKSGLPSDRFFAERPEGSVSTLKIQRTQQEDSAVYLCTSDRLTGELFFGEGSRLTVL.

The table lists this clonotype with many counts. This rearrangement joins TRBV27 to TRBJ2-2; the D gene could be TRBD1 or TRBD2 (5 bases each). This CDR3 spans 15 amino acids. Per the germline V gene, CDR1 is MNHEY and CDR2 is SMNVEV (reference sequence). The ends were cut back, 2 bases at V and 3 bases at J, with 10 bases in the middle. The CDR3 loop is CASSLRDGYTGELFF. The CDR3 DNA is TGTGCCAGCAGTTTACGGGACGGGTACACCGGGGAGCTGTTTTTT.

V is TRBV4-2 and J is TRBJ2-2; 7 nucleotides align to TRBD2. V shed 2 bases and J 2 bases; nucleotides not matched to a gene: 2. CDR3 length: 15 amino acids. Germline CDR1 is LGHNA and CDR2 is YNFKEQ. CDR3 bases: TGTGCCAGCAGCCAATCTAGCGGAAACACCGGGGAGCTGTTTTTT. It yields the protein CASSQSSGNTGELFF.

This clonotype appeared once. A much larger clone differs from this one at a single base, so this may be a read error. J is TRBJ2-3 and V is TRBV13, with 9 bases that match TRBD1. The CDR3 sequence is 15 residues long. Per the germline V gene, CDR1 is PRHDT and CDR2 is FYEKMQ (reference sequence). The CDR3 region has the DNA TGTGCCGGCAGCTTAGTGGGACAGGGTGGCGATACGCAGTATTTT. This gives the protein CAGSLVGQGGDTQYF.

This clonotype was seen many times. The rearrangement uses TRBV11-2 and TRBJ1-4; no reliable D call. In germline, CDR1 is SGHAT, CDR2 FQNNGV. The CDR3 contains 15 residues. V dropped 2 bases and J dropped 7 bases, with 14 bases sitting between them. The CDR3, as DNA: TGTGCCAGCAGCTTAATTTTTTCGGACGCTGAAAAACTGTTTTTT. Protein sequence: CASSLIFSDAEKLFF.

This clonotype has a count of ten or more. This chain joins TRBV20-1 and TRBJ2-4; D is possibly TRBD1 (6 bases). This CDR3 spans 13 amino acids. Germline values: CDR1 DFQATT, CDR2 SNEGSKA (reference sequence). Trimming shortened V by 3 bases and J by 7 bases, and 13 bases separated the two germline ends. In DNA form, the CDR3 reads TGCAGTGCTAGCACAGGGTCTGTCAACATTCAGTACTTC. Amino acids: CSASTGSVNIQYF.

This chain connects TRBV11-2 to TRBJ2-1; D is unclear. CDR3 size: 12 residues. Deletions cut 2 bases from V and 10 bases from J, with 9 bases between. Per germline, CDR1 SGHAT and CDR2 FQNNGV. CDR3 sequence (DNA): TGTGCCAGCAGCTTAACGGAAGTGGAGCAGTTCTTC. Translation gives CASSLTEVEQFF.

The gene calls are TRBV28 and TRBJ2-7, with 7 positions matching TRBD2. The germline V gene encodes CDR1 MDHEN and CDR2 SYDVKM. Trimming cost V 2 bases and J 3 bases; bases outside gene matches: 4. The CDR3 sequence is 14 residues long. The DNA for the CDR3 is TGTGCCAGCAGTTTAATCGGGGACTACTACGAGCAGTACTTC. It specifies CASSLIGDYYEQYF. Drawing the rest from reference TRBV28 and TRBJ2-7, the complete variable domain is DVKVTQSSRYLVKRTGEKVFLECVQDMDHENMFWYRQDPGLGLRLIYFSYDVKMKEKGDIPEGYSVSREKKERFSLILESASTNQTSMYLCASSLIGDYYEQYFGPGTRLTVT.

This clonotype was found many times. The chain employs TRBV7-9 and TRBJ1-6; tentatively, D is TRBD1 (6 bases). This CDR3 has 15 residues. Per the germline V gene, CDR1 is SEHNR and CDR2 is FQNEAQ (reference sequence). V dropped 5 bases and J dropped 9 bases, with 17 bases sitting between them. The CDR3 nucleotides read TGTGCCAGCAGCCCCTCCGGGACATCGGCTTCACCCCTCCACTTT. It codes for CASSPSGTSASPLHF.

This clonotype was counted many times. The CDR3 spells CASSQDLGGREAFF. CDR3 DNA sequence: TGTGCCAGCAGCCAAGATCTTGGGGGCAGAGAAGCTTTCTTT. This rearrangement joins TRBV3-1 to TRBJ1-1, with a weak D call TRBD1 (6 bases). Germline V CDR1 and CDR2: LGHDT, YNNKEL (reference sequence). V dropped 0 bases and J dropped 8 bases, with 13 bases sitting between them. CDR3 length equals 14 residues. Full variable domain (missing parts from reference TRBV3-1 and TRBJ1-1): DTAVSQTPKYLVTQMGNDKSIKCEQNLGHDTMYWYKQDSKKFLKIMFSYNNKELIINETVPNRFSPKSPDKAHLNLHINSLELGDSAVYFCASSQDLGGREAFFGQGTRLTVV.

This clonotype was observed a few times. The chain couples TRBV19 to TRBJ2-2, with 7 bases matching TRBD1. V lost 4 bases, J lost 2 bases, and 7 bases stayed unmatched. Germline loops: CDR1 LNHDA, CDR2 SQIVND (reference sequence). CDR3 length: 16 residues. The CDR3, as DNA: TGTGCCAGTAGTACCAGGGGGAGAGTCAACACCGGGGAGCTGTTTTTT. Its protein is CASSTRGRVNTGELFF. The full variable domain, rest sourced from reference TRBV19 and TRBJ2-2, is DGGITQSPKYLFRKEGQNVTLSCEQNLNHDAMYWYRQDPGQGLRLIYYSQIVNDFQKGDIAEGYSVSREKKESFPLTVTSAQKNPTAFYLCASSTRGRVNTGELFFGEGSRLTVL.